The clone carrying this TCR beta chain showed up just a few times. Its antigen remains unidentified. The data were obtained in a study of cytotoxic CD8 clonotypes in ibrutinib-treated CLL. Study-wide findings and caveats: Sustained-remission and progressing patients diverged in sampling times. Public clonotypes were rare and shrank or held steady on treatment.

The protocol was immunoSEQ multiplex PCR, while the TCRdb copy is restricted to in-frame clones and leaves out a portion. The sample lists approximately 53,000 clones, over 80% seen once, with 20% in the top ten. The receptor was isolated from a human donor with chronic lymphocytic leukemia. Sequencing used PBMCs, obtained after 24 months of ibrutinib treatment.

The DNA for the CDR3 is TGTGCCAGTAGTATCTCCGGGGGCCGGGTTACAGAGACCCAGTACTTC. This translates into CASSISGGRVTETQYF. This chain links TRBV19 with TRBJ2-5; D could derive from TRBD1 or TRBD2 (6 bases each). Deletions cut 3 bases from V and 4 bases from J, with 18 bases between. The CDR3 runs 16 residues. The germline V gene encodes CDR1 LNHDA and CDR2 SQIVND (reference sequence).